The 22 T cell receptor beta chains below all came from one sample that was sequenced in a study of CD8 T cells in Susac syndrome. RNA amounts of 0.5 to 1 ug underwent reverse transcription with random hexamers. MiXCR was run by TCRdb on the immunoSEQ multiplex PCR reads, yielding one entry per CDR3 protein. The profile covers about 240,000 distinct CDR3 sequences, with 95% to 97% appearing a single time and 0.1% taken by the ten largest. The sequenced sample was CD4+ T cells from PBMCs. The receptors shown here come from a human donor with Susac syndrome.

CDR3 protein: CASSYGGGELFF. The CDR3, as DNA: TGTGCCAGCAGCTATGGGGGAGGGGAGCTGTTTTTT. The rearrangement links TRBV5-4 to TRBJ2-2, with D perhaps assigned TRBD1 or TRBD2 (5 bases each). In germline, CDR1 is SGHNT, CDR2 YYREEE (reference sequence). The CDR3 loop spans 12 amino acids. The V and J ends lost 3 bases and 8 bases respectively, with 8 bases between them.

The V and J genes are TRBV15 and TRBJ2-7; D possibly corresponds to TRBD2 (6 bases). The germline CDR1 and CDR2 sequences are LNHNV and YYDKDF (reference sequence). The CDR3 consists of 16 residues. V shed 0 bases and J shed 0 bases, with 12 bases lying between them. The CDR3 region has the DNA TGTGCCACCAGCAGAGATCAGGGAGCGGGCTCCTACGAGCAGTACTTC. Protein product: CATSRDQGAGSYEQYF.

The CDR3 DNA is TGTGCCAGCAGCCCAAGACCGCCGGCTGCTAGCAATCAGCCCCAGCATTTT. Translated, it gives CASSPRPPAASNQPQHF. V gene TRBV6-1 combines with J gene TRBJ1-5; D remains unclear. V lost 6 bases, J lost 0 bases, and 18 bases lay in between. This CDR3 has 17 residues. CDR1 is MNHNS, CDR2 SASEGT, per germline.

V and J are TRBV14 and TRBJ2-7; 8 bases are shared with TRBD1. With 2 bases clipped from V and 6 bases from J, the junction kept 12 bases outside the gene matches. Germline-derived CDR1 and CDR2 are SGHDN and FVKESK. The CDR3 sequence is 16 residues long. The CDR3 is CASSQLNADRAGEQYF. CDR3 bases: TGTGCCAGCAGCCAACTAAACGCGGACAGGGCCGGCGAGCAGTACTTC. Full variable domain (rest looked up from reference TRBV14 and TRBJ2-7): EAGVTQFPSHSVIEKGQTVTLRCDPISGHDNLYWYRRVMGKEIKFLLHFVKESKQDESGMPNNRFLAERTGGTYSTLKVQPAELEDSGVYFCASSQLNADRAGEQYFGPGTRLTVT.

V and J are TRBV20-1 and TRBJ2-3; perhaps TRBD2 as D (6 bases). This CDR3 has 12 residues. Germline lookup yields CDR1 DFQATT and CDR2 SNEGSKA (reference sequence). The germline V and J ends were trimmed by 5 bases and 5 bases, with 11 bases remaining between them. This CDR3 reads CSAGAGKDTQYF. The CDR3 nucleotides read TGCAGTGCTGGGGCGGGGAAAGATACGCAGTATTTT.

This clonotype has only a few counts. V usage is TRBV7-9 and J usage is TRBJ1-2, with D hard to call. Germline values: CDR1 SEHNR, CDR2 FQNEAQ (reference sequence). CDR3 size: 12 residues. V shed 5 bases and J shed 4 bases, with 8 bases lying between them. CDR3 region: CASSPVPYGYTF. The CDR3, as DNA: TGTGCCAGCAGCCCCGTGCCCTATGGCTACACCTTC.

This clonotype was observed once. V and J are TRBV5-1 and TRBJ2-1, with 7 bases lining up with TRBD1. Germline-derived CDR1 and CDR2 are SGHRS and YFSETQ. The J segment lost 7 bases and the V segment lost 4 bases, leaving 14 bases of the junction unmatched. The CDR3 is 16 residues long. CDR3 sequence (DNA): TGCGCCAGCAGCCCGACAGGGATTGTCGGTCCTAATGAGCAGTTCTTC. Translation: CASSPTGIVGPNEQFF.

The chain employs TRBV20-1 and TRBJ1-1, with D unclear. The CDR3 covers 13 residues. Trimming shortened V by 0 bases and J by 5 bases, and 10 bases separated the two germline ends. The V gene's germline CDR1 is DFQATT and CDR2 SNEGSKA (reference sequence). DNA for the CDR3: TGCAGTGCTAGAGATCTCCTCAGGACTGAAGCTTTCTTT. It translates to CSARDLLRTEAFF.

CDR3 sequence (DNA): TGCAGTGCTGGTGGGACGGATAACACTGAAGCTTTCTTT. This translates into CSAGGTDNTEAFF. The chain links TRBV20-1 to TRBJ1-1, with a possible D match to TRBD1 (5 bases). V was cut by 5 bases and J by 2 bases, with 12 bases left in between. This CDR3 has 13 amino acids. Germline lookup yields CDR1 DFQATT and CDR2 SNEGSKA (reference sequence).

The chain carries TRBV20-1 and TRBJ2-1, with 11 bases that match TRBD2. This CDR3 has 15 amino acids. Losses at the gene ends were 6 bases for V and 1 base for J; bases not matched to a gene: 5. Germline V lookup: CDR1 DFQATT, CDR2 SNEGSKA (reference sequence). As DNA, the CDR3 is TGCAGTGCCTTTCTAGCGGGAGGTTCCTACAATGAGCAGTTCTTC. As protein: CSAFLAGGSYNEQFF.

J is TRBJ2-7 and V is TRBV4-1, with 7 bases that match TRBD2. The CDR3 spans 15 residues. The germline CDR1 and CDR2 sequences are MGHRA and YSYEKL. Germline trimming cut 1 base from V and 4 bases from J; bases unmatched to any gene: 7. CDR3 protein: CASSQVDGRIYEQYF. CDR3 DNA: TGCGCCAGCAGCCAAGTAGACGGGAGGATTTACGAGCAGTACTTC.

This chain joins TRBV12-3 or TRBV12-4 and TRBJ1-4, with unresolved D. V was shortened by 4 bases and J by 0 bases, with 9 bases between the two germline ends. CDR3 size: 15 residues. CDR3 nucleotide sequence: TGTGCCAGCAGTTCAGCGGGTGCAACTAATGAAAAACTGTTTTTT. Protein product: CASSSAGATNEKLFF.

This clonotype was detected only a few times. V gene TRBV27 combines with J gene TRBJ2-5; D call uncertain. CDR1 and CDR2 from the germline V gene are MNHEY and SMNVEV (reference sequence). CDR3 length: 11 amino acids. V shed 2 bases and J shed 4 bases, with 2 bases lying between them. In DNA form, the CDR3 reads TGTGCCAGCAGTTTACCAGAGACCCAGTACTTC. It translates to CASSLPETQYF.

V is TRBV5-1 and J is TRBJ1-2; tentatively, D is TRBD1 (6 bases). The CDR3 has 14 amino acids. V was trimmed by 3 bases and J by 8 bases, leaving 17 bases between them. Germline assignment: CDR1 SGHRS and CDR2 YFSETQ. CDR3 sequence (DNA): TGCGCCAGCAGCTCAGGACAGACCGGGGGAGGCTACACCTTC. This gives the protein CASSSGQTGGGYTF.

The rearrangement uses TRBV12-3 or TRBV12-4 and TRBJ2-2; D not certain. CDR3 size: 16 residues. Trimming removed 5 bases from V and 4 bases from J, with 17 bases in between. The chain's CDR3 is CASSPGLERPTGELFF. CDR3 bases: TGTGCCAGCAGTCCCGGCCTCGAGCGACCCACCGGGGAGCTGTTTTTT.

This chain links TRBV3-1 with TRBJ1-1; weak D call: TRBD1 (5 bases). The length of the CDR3 is 16 residues. Germline CDR1 reads LGHDT; CDR2 reads YNNKEL (reference sequence). V was clipped by 0 bases and J by 3 bases, with 14 bases between them. CDR3 coding DNA: TGTGCCAGCAGCCAAGATCGAGGGGTCCCACACACTGAAGCTTTCTTT. It is translated as CASSQDRGVPHTEAFF.

The rearrangement joins TRBV29-1 to TRBJ2-2; no clear D gene. Per the germline V gene, CDR1 is SQVTM and CDR2 is ANQGSEA. This CDR3 has 14 amino acids. Trimming stripped 7 bases from V and 2 bases from J, with 14 bases between. The CDR3 nucleotides read TGCAGCGCCGTGCCGGCGCTAAACACCGGGGAGCTGTTTTTT. This translates into CSAVPALNTGELFF.

The J gene is TRBJ2-3, the V gene TRBV6-5; 7 bases map to TRBD2. There are 14 residues in the CDR3. Germline CDR1 reads MNHEY; CDR2 reads SVGAGI. The ends lost 6 bases at V and 4 bases at J; junction bases unmatched: 7. The CDR3 spells CASREAGRSDTQYF. CDR3 coding DNA: TGTGCCAGCAGGGAAGCGGGAAGGTCAGATACGCAGTATTTT.

The chain combines TRBV29-1 with TRBJ1-5; TRBD1 might be the D (5 bases). With 4 bases removed from V and 3 bases from J, the gap between germline ends came to 13 bases. Germline lookup yields CDR1 SQVTM and CDR2 ANQGSEA. This CDR3 is 14 amino acids long. CDR3 in amino acids: CSVVLGEINQPQHF. As DNA, the CDR3 is TGCAGCGTTGTTCTGGGGGAGATCAATCAGCCCCAGCATTTT. Complete variable domain (other parts from reference TRBV29-1 and TRBJ1-5): SAVISQKPSRDICQRGTSLTIQCQVDSQVTMMFWYRQQPGQSLTLIATANQGSEATYESGFVIDKFPISRPNLTFSTLTVSNMSPEDSSIYLCSVVLGEINQPQHFGDGTRLSIL.

V is TRBV12-3 or TRBV12-4 and J is TRBJ1-1; D unclear. The V and J ends lost 1 base and 1 base respectively, with 25 bases between them. This CDR3 comprises 20 residues. CDR3 sequence (DNA): TGTGCCAGCAGTTTAGGGTGGTCCCTTAGAATGAAACCAGAGAACACTGAAGCTTTCTTT. Residues: CASSLGWSLRMKPENTEAFF.

The chain recombines TRBV20-1 with TRBJ2-2, with D hard to call. Germline CDR1 and CDR2: DFQATT and SNEGSKA (reference sequence). V was trimmed by 6 bases and J by 1 base, leaving 9 bases between them. The CDR3 runs 13 residues. DNA of the CDR3: TGCAGTGCAGAGGACGGGAACACCGGGGAGCTGTTTTTT. Its protein is CSAEDGNTGELFF.

The genes are TRBV28 and TRBJ1-1, with TRBD1 as a possible D gene (5 bases). Germline CDR1 is MDHEN and CDR2 is SYDVKM. The CDR3 has 16 residues. Between the trimmed V and J ends, which lost 6 bases and 3 bases, there was a span of 20 bases. The CDR3 loop is CASSPNPAGGDTEAFF. The DNA of the CDR3 is TGTGCCAGCAGCCCAAATCCCGCGGGGGGGGACACTGAAGCTTTCTTT.